Presented here are 32 T cell receptor beta chains from one specimen sequenced in a study of patients and donors after allogeneic stem cell transplantation (dated by TCRdb to 2018 to 2020). Libraries were constructed by RT-PCR. The instrument given in TCRdb is NextSeq 550. The public reads were reprocessed in TCRdb via fastp at Q25 and MiXCR, keeping in-frame beta chains. A single entry per CDR3 protein holds the most common genes and DNA from its merged rows. The sample table contains more than 850,000 distinct CDR3 sequences; only one count was recorded for more than 15% of them. Of the sample, 5.5% to 6.5% falls within the top ten clones. Specimen: blood, either unsorted or a sorted T cell fraction (not recorded which). The receptors were sampled from a human donor who was either an allogeneic HSCT recipient or a stem cell or donor lymphocyte infusion donor (not recorded which). It is not recorded whose cells these are; they may come from a transplant donor.

This clonotype was picked up a small number of times. V usage is TRBV7-9 and J usage is TRBJ1-1; a weak D match, TRBD1 (5 bases). The CDR3 runs to 14 residues. Germline CDR1 reads SEHNR; CDR2 reads FQNEAQ (reference sequence). V was pared by 4 bases and J by 4 bases, with 13 bases between. The CDR3 reads CASSSGTVTTEAFF. CDR3 sequence (DNA): TGTGCCAGCAGCTCCGGGACGGTCACCACTGAAGCTTTCTTT.

The chain has TRBV6-1 and TRBJ1-2; tentatively, D is TRBD1 (5 bases). The CDR3 is made up of 13 amino acids. The V and J ends lost 6 bases and 4 bases respectively, with 12 bases between them. Germline V gene data show CDR1 as MNHNS and CDR2 as SASEGT. In DNA, the CDR3 is TGTGCCAGCAGGCGAGGGGCCGGCTATGGCTACACCTTC. This gives the protein CASRRGAGYGYTF.

The chain couples TRBV20-1 to TRBJ1-1; D is ambiguous. The germline CDR1 and CDR2 sequences are DFQATT and SNEGSKA (reference sequence). The CDR3 length is 12 residues. Trimming stripped 3 bases from V and 3 bases from J, with 8 bases between. Here the CDR3 DNA reads TGCAGTGCTAGCTGGCTTGACACTGAAGCTTTCTTT. Protein: CSASWLDTEAFF.

This sequence joins TRBV4-3 and TRBJ1-1, with D possibly matching TRBD1 (5 bases). Between the trimmed V and J ends, which lost 1 base and 7 bases, there was a span of 10 bases. CDR1 is LGHNA and CDR2 is YSLEER in the germline V gene. This CDR3 is 13 amino acids long. The CDR3 DNA reads TGCGCCAGCAGCCAAGCTCAGGGCTATGAAGCTTTCTTT. Its protein is CASSQAQGYEAFF.

This clonotype was observed many times. The V gene is TRBV6-2 or TRBV6-3, the J gene TRBJ2-1; D tentatively reads TRBD1 or TRBD2 (5 bases each). Trimming removed 6 bases at V and 6 bases at J, with 18 bases between. The CDR3 has 15 amino acids. Germline CDR1 and CDR2: MNHEY and SVGEGT. CDR3 bases: TGTGCCAGCAGGACCTATCGGGGCCGGGGCAATGAGCAGTTCTTC. Its protein is CASRTYRGRGNEQFF.

This clonotype was seen more than once but under ten times. The CDR3 DNA reads TGTGCCAGCAGTTCACTTCTCCCCGGGGAGCTGTTTTTT. It encodes CASSSLLPGELFF. V gene TRBV12-3 or TRBV12-4 combines with J gene TRBJ2-2; D gene unclear. The CDR3 extends over 13 amino acids. The V and J ends lost 4 bases and 6 bases respectively, with 9 bases between them.

This clonotype has a handful of counts. The rearrangement uses TRBV7-9 and TRBJ2-1, with TRBD1 identical over 7 bases. Germline V gene sequence: CDR1 SEHNR, CDR2 FQNEAQ (reference sequence). This CDR3 is built from 15 residues. The V and J ends lost 4 bases and 3 bases, in that order; junction bases with no gene match: 6. CDR3 residues: CASSSHGDSYNEQFF. The DNA of the CDR3 is TGTGCCAGCAGCTCACATGGGGACAGCTACAATGAGCAGTTCTTC. Based on the CDR3 plus reference TRBV7-9 and TRBJ2-1, the full variable domain is DTGVSQNPRHKITKRGQNVTFRCDPISEHNRLYWYRQTLGQGPEFLTYFQNEAQLEKSRLLSDRFSAERPKGSFSTLEIQRTEQGDSAMYLCASSSHGDSYNEQFFGPGTRLTVL.

This clonotype was counted a few times. The chain joins TRBV25-1 to TRBJ1-1, with D hard to call. The V end lost 0 bases, the J end lost 0 bases, and 14 bases lay between the germline ends. Germline V gene sequence: CDR1 MGHDK, CDR2 SYGVNS. The CDR3 is made up of 17 amino acids. The CDR3 bases are TGTGCCAGCAGTGAATATAACGGACTTCTCATGAACACTGAAGCTTTCTTT. Protein sequence: CASSEYNGLLMNTEAFF.

The gene calls are TRBV2 and TRBJ2-3, with 8 bases aligning to TRBD1. Germline V gene lookup returns CDR1 SNHLY and CDR2 FYNNEI. V was pared by 10 bases and J by 0 bases, with 9 bases of the junction left unmatched. This CDR3 comprises 15 residues. The CDR3 nucleotides read TGTGCCACCCGAAGGGACAGGACTAGCACAGATACGCAGTATTTT. This translates into CATRRDRTSTDTQYF. Supplemented by reference TRBV2 and TRBJ2-3, the full variable domain reads EPEVTQTPSHQVTQMGQEVILRCVPISNHLYFYWYRQILGQKVEFLVSFYNNEISEKSEIFDDQFSVERPDGSNFTLKIRSTKLEDSAMYFCATRRDRTSTDTQYFGPGTRLTVL.

This clonotype was counted a few times. The V gene is TRBV5-1, the J gene TRBJ2-1; tentatively, D is TRBD1 (5 bases). The CDR3 extends over 14 amino acids. Germline V gives CDR1 SGHRS, CDR2 YFSETQ. The ends were cut back, 0 bases at V and 6 bases at J, with 10 bases in the middle. As DNA, the CDR3 is TGCGCCAGCAGCTTGGTACAGGCTGGCAATGAGCAGTTCTTC. This translates into CASSLVQAGNEQFF.

This clonotype was counted a few times. This chain joins TRBV24-1 and TRBJ2-7; TRBD2 aligns across 7 bases. CDR1 is KGHDR, CDR2 SFDVKD, per germline. CDR3 length equals 15 residues. V dropped 3 bases and J dropped 4; count of bases not matched to a gene: 8. CDR3 region: CATSDGRLAGYEQYF. The CDR3 region has the DNA TGTGCCACCAGTGATGGGAGACTAGCAGGTTACGAGCAGTACTTC.

This clonotype was detected only a few times. The rearrangement links TRBV20-1 to TRBJ2-5; TRBD2 aligns across 8 bases. The germline V gene has CDR1 DFQATT and CDR2 SNEGSKA (reference sequence). The V gene end was trimmed by 3 bases and the J gene end by 1 base; junction bases not matched to a gene: 10. The CDR3 has 16 residues. The CDR3 coding sequence is TGCAGTGCTAGTAAAGAGCGGGAGTCGCTCCAAGAGACCCAGTACTTC. Translating gives CSASKERESLQETQYF.

This clonotype was detected only a few times. The gene calls are TRBV7-2 and TRBJ2-7; 8 bases are a match to TRBD1. CDR3 length: 14 residues. Unmatched junction bases numbered 4, after V lost 1 base and J lost 5 bases. Germline V gives CDR1 SGHTA, CDR2 FQGNSA. The CDR3 spells CASSLVSQGDEQYF. In DNA form, the CDR3 reads TGTGCCAGCAGCTTAGTTTCACAGGGGGACGAGCAGTACTTC.

The rearrangement joins TRBV3-1 to TRBJ2-2, with 11 positions matching TRBD2. V lost 7 bases and J lost 2; bases outside the gene matches: 3. The CDR3 spans 15 residues. Germline V gene data show CDR1 as LGHDT and CDR2 as YNNKEL (reference sequence). CDR3 loop: CASTLAGGNTGELFF. The CDR3, as DNA: TGTGCCAGCACCCTAGCGGGAGGTAACACCGGGGAGCTGTTTTTT. Together with reference TRBV3-1 and TRBJ2-2, the CDR3 gives the full variable domain: DTAVSQTPKYLVTQMGNDKSIKCEQNLGHDTMYWYKQDSKKFLKIMFSYNNKELIINETVPNRFSPKSPDKAHLNLHINSLELGDSAVYFCASTLAGGNTGELFFGEGSRLTVL.

This chain joins TRBV5-1 and TRBJ2-5, with D tentatively TRBD1 (6 bases). Germline lookup yields CDR1 SGHRS and CDR2 YFSETQ. The V end lost 6 bases, the J end lost 4 bases, and 13 bases lay between the germline ends. The CDR3 is 13 residues long. The CDR3 sequence is CASTTGYGETQYF. As DNA, the CDR3 is TGCGCCAGCACTACAGGGTACGGAGAGACCCAGTACTTC.

In this sample, this clonotype turned up a few times. CDR3 protein: CSVGPGPPNEQYF. For the CDR3, the DNA is TGCAGCGTGGGCCCTGGACCACCCAACGAGCAGTACTTC. The chain couples TRBV29-1 to TRBJ2-7; D is unclear. Germline CDR1 reads SQVTM; CDR2 reads ANQGSEA. The CDR3 covers 13 residues. Trimming removed 6 bases from V and 5 bases from J, with 17 bases in between.

This clonotype has a handful of counts. J is TRBJ2-7 and V is TRBV18; D is uncertain. The length of the CDR3 is 12 residues. Germline V CDR1 and CDR2: KGHSH, LQKENI. V dropped 2 bases and J dropped 4 bases, with 6 bases sitting between them. In DNA form, the CDR3 reads TGTGCCAGCTCACCAACCTTTTACGAGCAGTACTTC. It yields the protein CASSPTFYEQYF.

The table lists this clonotype with a few counts. This rearrangement joins TRBV11-3 to TRBJ2-4; 7 nucleotides match TRBD1. The V gene end was trimmed by 5 bases and the J gene end by 3 bases; junction bases not matched to a gene: 4. The germline CDR1 and CDR2 sequences are SGHNT and YENEEA. CDR3 length: 14 residues. The CDR3 DNA sequence: TGTGCCAGCAGCCCCCGGGACAGCAAAAACATTCAGTACTTC. Protein: CASSPRDSKNIQYF.

This clonotype was seen more than once but under ten times. The chain is built from TRBV30 and TRBJ1-1; tentative D call: TRBD1 (5 bases). The CDR3 loop spans 13 amino acids. V was pared by 4 bases and J by 4 bases, with 13 bases between. Germline V gene lookup returns CDR1 GTSNPN and CDR2 SVGIG (reference sequence). CDR3 sequence: CAWKRGSGTEAFF. For the CDR3, the DNA is TGTGCCTGGAAGAGGGGAAGCGGCACTGAAGCTTTCTTT.

In this sample, this clonotype turned up a few times. This chain uses TRBV10-2 with TRBJ1-6; D possibly corresponds to TRBD1 (5 bases). V was clipped by 4 bases and J by 9 bases, with 16 bases between them. Germline CDR1 is WSHSY and CDR2 is SAAADI. This CDR3 is built from 15 residues. CDR3 amino acids: CASSVGKKGPSPLHF. CDR3 DNA: TGCGCCAGCAGTGTGGGAAAGAAGGGACCTTCACCCCTCCACTTT.

In this sample, this clonotype turned up a few times. This rearrangement joins TRBV11-2 to TRBJ1-5; D may be TRBD1 (5 bases). The CDR3 has 19 amino acids. Germline CDR1 reads SGHAT; CDR2 reads FQNNGV. Deletions cut 3 bases from V and 0 bases from J, with 21 bases between. The CDR3 reads CASSFRRQRVEHSNQPQHF. CDR3 sequence (DNA): TGTGCCAGCAGCTTCCGAAGACAGCGTGTAGAGCATAGCAATCAGCCCCAGCATTTT.

This chain connects TRBV11-2 to TRBJ2-7; D not resolved. The CDR3 length is 15 residues. Germline V gene data show CDR1 as SGHAT and CDR2 as FQNNGV. V was trimmed by 5 bases and J by 0 bases, leaving 14 bases between them. The CDR3 sequence is CASSPEFAPSYEQYF. As DNA, the CDR3 is TGTGCCAGCAGCCCGGAGTTTGCCCCCTCCTACGAGCAGTACTTC.

This clonotype appeared a few times. The chain joins TRBV5-1 to TRBJ2-5, with 7 positions matching TRBD1. The junction had 10 bases not matched to a gene; V was cut back by 4 bases and J by 7 bases. Germline V gene sequence: CDR1 SGHRS, CDR2 YFSETQ. This CDR3 is built from 14 residues. In nucleotides, the CDR3 is TGCGCCAGCAGCAACGGACAGGTTTTAAGGACCCAGTACTTC. Protein: CASSNGQVLRTQYF.

The genes are TRBV5-1 and TRBJ2-1, with 8 bases lining up with TRBD1. The CDR3 has 15 residues. V lost 1 base, J lost 4 bases, and 4 bases stayed unmatched. CDR1 SGHRS and CDR2 YFSETQ come from the germline V gene. The CDR3 spells CASSLKGQGYNEQFF. In DNA, the CDR3 is TGCGCCAGCAGCTTGAAAGGACAGGGTTACAATGAGCAGTTCTTC. Full variable domain (rest looked up from reference TRBV5-1 and TRBJ2-1): KAGVTQTPRYLIKTRGQQVTLSCSPISGHRSVSWYQQTPGQGLQFLFEYFSETQRNKGNFPGRFSGRQFSNSRSEMNVSTLELGDSALYLCASSLKGQGYNEQFFGPGTRLTVL.

The chain employs TRBV27 and TRBJ2-3; TRBD1 might be the D (5 bases). V was cut by 2 bases and J by 8 bases, with 17 bases left in between. Germline V lookup: CDR1 MNHEY, CDR2 SMNVEV (reference sequence). The CDR3 consists of 15 residues. CDR3 in DNA: TGTGCCAGCAGTTTAGGTAGGGGCGAACGAGGTACGCAGTATTTT. As protein: CASSLGRGERGTQYF.

The chain has TRBV3-1 and TRBJ1-2; 7 bases fit TRBD1. Germline V gives CDR1 LGHDT, CDR2 YNNKEL (reference sequence). The trim removed 1 base at V and 6 bases at J, leaving 8 bases unmatched. This CDR3 comprises 15 residues. Written as DNA, the CDR3 is TGTGCCAGCAGCCAAGGGACAGGAAGAATGGATGGCTACACCTTC. Translated: CASSQGTGRMDGYTF. Filled out from reference TRBV3-1 and TRBJ1-2, the complete variable domain reads DTAVSQTPKYLVTQMGNDKSIKCEQNLGHDTMYWYKQDSKKFLKIMFSYNNKELIINETVPNRFSPKSPDKAHLNLHINSLELGDSAVYFCASSQGTGRMDGYTFGSGTRLTVV.

This clonotype was found many times. The rearrangement joins TRBV5-1 to TRBJ2-7; D ambiguous. Germline V gene sequence: CDR1 SGHRS, CDR2 YFSETQ. CDR3 length: 14 amino acids. V lost 5 bases and J 4 bases, leaving 16 bases between the germline ends. The CDR3 reads CASSAPDVGYEQYF. The CDR3 nucleotides are TGCGCCAGCAGTGCACCGGACGTTGGGTACGAGCAGTACTTC. The full variable domain, its missing parts supplied by reference TRBV5-1 and TRBJ2-7, is KAGVTQTPRYLIKTRGQQVTLSCSPISGHRSVSWYQQTPGQGLQFLFEYFSETQRNKGNFPGRFSGRQFSNSRSEMNVSTLELGDSALYLCASSAPDVGYEQYFGPGTRLTVT.

The rearrangement links TRBV20-1 to TRBJ2-5; D could derive from TRBD1 or TRBD2 (5 bases each). Germline V gives CDR1 DFQATT, CDR2 SNEGSKA (reference sequence). This CDR3 region has 13 residues. V was pared by 5 bases and J by 5 bases, with 15 bases between. CDR3 region: CSAGVGTGETQYF. CDR3 in DNA: TGCAGTGCTGGGGTCGGGACCGGTGAGACCCAGTACTTC.

The chain recombines TRBV7-9 with TRBJ2-2; D remains unclear. Germline V lookup: CDR1 SEHNR, CDR2 FQNEAQ (reference sequence). Deletions cut 4 bases from V and 4 bases from J, with 16 bases between. CDR3 length: 16 amino acids. The CDR3 DNA follows: TGTGCCAGCAGCTCCCAGCGTCCTAGAGCCACCGGGGAGCTGTTTTTT. Amino acid sequence: CASSSQRPRATGELFF.

In its sample, this clonotype was seen a few times. This chain connects TRBV13 to TRBJ1-1, with D unclear. The CDR3 is 15 residues long. V lost 5 bases, J lost 1 base, and 14 bases lay in between. Germline-derived CDR1 and CDR2 are PRHDT and FYEKMQ (reference sequence). The DNA of the CDR3 is TGTGCCAGCAGCCCGAAGAAGGACGGGAACACTGAAGCTTTCTTT. Translated, it gives CASSPKKDGNTEAFF.

The rearrangement uses TRBV28 and TRBJ2-7, with TRBD1 matching 9 bases. CDR1 and CDR2 from the germline V gene are MDHEN and SYDVKM. Unmatched junction bases numbered 8, after V lost 6 bases and J lost 2 bases. This CDR3 has 15 residues. Here the CDR3 DNA reads TGTGCCAGCAGCCTCCCGGGACAGGGACCCTACGAGCAGTACTTC. Translating gives CASSLPGQGPYEQYF.

This chain links TRBV7-2 with TRBJ1-2; D call uncertain. The V end lost 4 bases, the J end lost 3 bases, and 15 bases lay between the germline ends. This CDR3 is built from 15 residues. In germline, CDR1 is SGHTA, CDR2 FQGNSA. The CDR3 protein is CASSSLGGEDYGYTF. Here the CDR3 DNA reads TGTGCCAGCAGCTCCCTTGGCGGTGAAGACTATGGCTACACCTTC.